The 32 T cell receptor beta chains below come from one sample, sequenced in a study of blood T cells in healthy people across ages. A J-beta primer mix and a sample-barcoded 5' primer were used in a second PCR of about 7 to 12 cycles. TCRdb processed the 5' RACE reads anew with MiXCR; each CDR3 protein has one entry. The sample comprises some 1 million distinct CDR3 sequences, 45% of which are singletons, and approximately 19% rests with the top ten. Sequenced: blood. The receptor source for this set is a woman in her sixties in good health.

The chain uses TRBV27 and TRBJ2-7; tentative D call: TRBD2 (5 bases). The CDR3 runs to 16 residues. Trimming pared 5 bases from V and 3 bases from J, leaving 20 bases between. Germline CDR1 is MNHEY and CDR2 is SMNVEV (reference sequence). The CDR3 spells CASSRSPGELFYEQYF. The DNA for the CDR3 is TGTGCCAGCAGTCGATCTCCTGGGGAGCTCTTCTACGAGCAGTACTTC.

The chain joins TRBV21-1 to TRBJ2-7; the D call TRBD1 from the table was never checked on the DNA. TRBV21-1 is noted as a pseudogene. The CDR3 contains 11 residues. The CDR3 bases are TGTGCCAGCAGCAAAGCGCGACAGGCGTACTTC. Protein sequence: CASSKARQAYF.

The chain combines TRBV9 with TRBJ2-7; no reliable D call. With 0 bases removed from V and 2 bases from J, the gap between germline ends came to 9 bases. Germline V lookup: CDR1 SGDLS, CDR2 YYNGEE. The CDR3 has 14 residues. CDR3 nucleotide sequence: TGTGCCAGCAGCGTAGGTGTCAGCACCTACGAGCAGTACTTC. This encodes CASSVGVSTYEQYF.

With respect to this clonotype: A read error may account for a junction end that differs from germline. The chain combines TRBV4-2 with TRBJ1-4, with D maybe TRBD1 (5 bases). The CDR3 runs 16 residues. The germline CDR1 and CDR2 sequences are LGHNA and YNFKEQ. The CDR3 protein is CASSEELGAGDEKLFF. The CDR3 bases are TGTGCCAGCAGCGAAGAGCTTGGGGCCGGGGATGAAAAACTGTTTTTT.

J is TRBJ2-3 and V is TRBV7-3; 9 bases fit TRBD2. CDR3 length: 19 amino acids. V shed 5 bases and J 4 bases; nucleotides not matched to a gene: 19. CDR1 and CDR2 (germline): SGHTA, FQGTGA. CDR3 sequence reads: CASSTQGPLAGAGADTQYF. Written as DNA, the CDR3 is TGTGCCAGCAGCACCCAGGGGCCATTAGCGGGAGCGGGGGCAGATACGCAGTATTTT.

The chain joins TRBV15 to TRBJ2-5, with 8 bases identical to TRBD2. J gave up 11 bases and V 4 bases, and 15 bases lay outside the gene matches. The CDR3 spans 15 residues. Germline V gives CDR1 LNHNV, CDR2 YYDKDF (reference sequence). The CDR3 DNA is TGTGCCACCAGCAAAGGGCGCGGGGGGTACAATGAGCAGTACTTC. Amino acid sequence: CATSKGRGGYNEQYF.

The V gene is TRBV28, the J gene TRBJ2-5; 11 bases map to TRBD2. The J call is uncertain, as TRBJ2-7 better fits the DNA end. This CDR3 comprises 17 residues. The germline CDR1 and CDR2 sequences are MDHEN and SYDVKM. CDR3 loop: CASSLHRGLAGGYEQYF. For the CDR3, the DNA is TGTGCCAGCAGTTTGCACAGGGGCCTAGCGGGAGGATACGAGCAGTACTTC.

The rearrangement links TRBV7-9 to TRBJ2-5, with D unresolved. This CDR3 comprises 15 residues. The germline gives CDR1 SEHNR, CDR2 FQNEAQ (reference sequence). Trimming shortened V by 1 base and J by 2 bases, and 11 bases separated the two germline ends. DNA of the CDR3: TGTGCCAGCAGCTTAGAAATGGGCAGACAAGAGACCCAGTACTTC. Its translation: CASSLEMGRQETQYF.

This clonotype was seen only a few times. The V gene is TRBV9, the J gene TRBJ1-5; a possible D gene is TRBD1 (6 bases). Germline lookup yields CDR1 SGDLS and CDR2 YYNGEE. The CDR3 is 13 residues long. Trimming removed 2 bases from V and 6 bases from J, with 9 bases in between. This CDR3 reads CASSVSRGQPQHF. The CDR3, as DNA: TGTGCCAGCAGCGTCTCCAGGGGTCAGCCCCAGCATTTT.

The chain carries TRBV30 and TRBJ2-7, with no clear D. Trimming stripped 4 bases from V and 10 bases from J, with 20 bases between. Germline loops: CDR1 GTSNPN, CDR2 SVGIG (reference sequence). The CDR3 is 13 amino acids. CDR3 bases: TGTGCCTGGAAGGTGAAAGGGATTTTCGCCCAGTACTTC. Encoded protein: CAWKVKGIFAQYF. The full variable domain, completed using reference TRBV30 and TRBJ2-7, is SQTIHQWPATLVQPVGSPLSLECTVEGTSNPNLYWYRQAAGRGLQLLFYSVGIGQISSEVPQNLSASRPQDRQFILSSKKLLLSDSGFYLCAWKVKGIFAQYFGPGTRLTVT.

This clonotype was counted only a few times. The chain carries TRBV6-6 and TRBJ2-7; tentatively, D is TRBD2 (6 bases). This CDR3 is 14 amino acids long. V dropped 7 bases and J dropped 3 bases, with 16 bases sitting between them. Germline assignment: CDR1 MNHNY and CDR2 SVGAGI (reference sequence). The CDR3 loop is CASIIGTGNYEQYF. In DNA form, the CDR3 reads TGTGCCAGCATCATCGGGACTGGAAACTACGAGCAGTACTTC.

The chain links TRBV7-8 to TRBJ2-7; possibly TRBD1 or TRBD2 for D (7 bases each). CDR1 SGHVS and CDR2 FQNEAQ come from the germline V gene. V was trimmed by 2 bases and J by 9 bases, leaving 23 bases between them. The CDR3 contains 16 residues. The CDR3 sequence: CASSLIGRGGDWGQYF. The CDR3 DNA follows: TGTGCCAGCAGCTTAATAGGCAGGGGGGGAGACTGGGGGCAGTACTTC.

This clonotype was counted a few times. The chain couples TRBV9 to TRBJ2-2, with 8 bases lining up with TRBD1. The CDR3 spans 15 residues. V was pared by 4 bases and J by 5 bases, with 7 bases of the junction left unmatched. From germline, CDR1 is SGDLS and CDR2 YYNGEE. The CDR3, as DNA: TGTGCCAGCAGCCCATGGACAGGGCGGACCGGGGAGCTGTTTTTT. Encoded protein: CASSPWTGRTGELFF. Full variable domain (rest looked up from reference TRBV9 and TRBJ2-2): DSGVTQTPKHLITATGQRVTLRCSPRSGDLSVYWYQQSLDQGLQFLIQYYNGEERAKGNILERFSAQQFPDLHSELNLSSLELGDSALYFCASSPWTGRTGELFFGEGSRLTVL.

This clonotype was seen just once. The chain links TRBV3-1 to TRBJ2-1; D gene ambiguous. Germline lookup yields CDR1 LGHDT and CDR2 YNNKEL (reference sequence). The CDR3 has 12 residues. V shed 1 base and J shed 9 bases, with 7 bases lying between them. CDR3 bases: TGTGCCAGCAGCCAAGCGTTGGGTGAGCAGTTCTTC. This encodes CASSQALGEQFF.

J is TRBJ2-5 and V is TRBV20-1; 8 nucleotides align to TRBD1. CDR3 size: 16 residues. J lost 6 bases, V lost 5 bases, and 17 bases had no gene match. Germline V gene lookup returns CDR1 DFQATT and CDR2 SNEGSKA (reference sequence). CDR3 DNA sequence: TGCAGTGCTCCAAAACCGGGACAGGTCACAAGGAAGACCCAGTACTTC. Amino acid sequence: CSAPKPGQVTRKTQYF.

The rearrangement links TRBV15 to TRBJ2-2; the match to TRBD1 covers 8 bases. This CDR3 has 16 amino acids. Germline trimming cut 3 bases from V and 5 bases from J; bases unmatched to any gene: 8. Germline V gene data show CDR1 as LNHNV and CDR2 as YYDKDF (reference sequence). Here the CDR3 reads CATSSKDRGQTGELFF. The CDR3 DNA sequence: TGTGCCACCAGCAGCAAAGACAGGGGACAAACCGGGGAGCTGTTTTTT.

The chain links TRBV10-3 to TRBJ2-3, with D unclear. Trimming removed 5 bases at V and 2 bases at J, with 23 bases between. CDR3 size: 18 residues. The germline gives CDR1 ENHRY, CDR2 SYGVKD. CDR3 region: CAISKHLAGDRVTDTQYF. The CDR3, as DNA: TGTGCCATCAGTAAGCATTTAGCAGGTGATAGAGTCACAGATACGCAGTATTTT.

V usage is TRBV7-9 and J usage is TRBJ1-2; D possibly corresponds to TRBD1 (6 bases). Germline CDR1 SEHNR, CDR2 FQNEAQ (reference sequence). CDR3 length equals 16 residues. Trimming cost V 6 bases and J 0 bases, with 17 bases left between them. The CDR3: CASRLLGGNSNYGYTF. As DNA, the CDR3 is TGTGCCAGCAGGCTACTAGGGGGGAACTCTAACTATGGCTACACCTTC.

The J gene is TRBJ2-5, the V gene TRBV4-1; 11 positions agree with TRBD2. This CDR3 is 15 amino acids long. The trim removed 4 bases at V and 11 bases at J, leaving 12 bases unmatched. Germline assignment: CDR1 MGHRA and CDR2 YSYEKL. CDR3 sequence: CASSPRLAGHNEQYF. Here the CDR3 DNA reads TGCGCCAGCAGCCCTCGACTAGCGGGGCACAATGAGCAGTACTTC.

This clonotype occurred a few times. This chain joins TRBV4-1 and TRBJ1-6; no firm D call. Trimming removed 0 bases from V and 9 bases from J, with 12 bases in between. The CDR3 is made up of 15 amino acids. CDR1 is MGHRA, CDR2 YSYEKL, per germline. The CDR3 region has the DNA TGCGCCAGCAGCCAAGACCGGGGTGAGGGTTCACCCCTCCACTTT. It encodes CASSQDRGEGSPLHF.

The rearrangement links TRBV28 to TRBJ2-5; possibly TRBD1 for D (6 bases). The CDR3 is 14 residues long. The germline V and J ends were trimmed by 3 bases and 5 bases, with 13 bases remaining between them. Germline-derived CDR1 and CDR2 are MDHEN and SYDVKM. The CDR3 spells CASSFKQGGETQYF. In DNA, the CDR3 is TGTGCCAGCAGTTTTAAACAGGGTGGGGAGACCCAGTACTTC.

This clonotype has a handful of counts. The chain combines TRBV28 with TRBJ2-7; D ambiguous. The germline V and J ends were trimmed by 2 bases and 0 bases, with 17 bases remaining between them. The length of the CDR3 is 17 residues. Per the germline V gene, CDR1 is MDHEN and CDR2 is SYDVKM. CDR3 residues: CASSLPLAEVPSYEQYF. CDR3 bases: TGTGCCAGCAGTTTACCTCTCGCCGAGGTTCCCTCCTACGAGCAGTACTTC.

This chain connects TRBV12-3 or TRBV12-4 to TRBJ2-7, with D perhaps matching TRBD2 (5 bases). Trimming left V 7 bases short and J 6 bases short, with 13 bases between. The CDR3 runs to 12 residues. DNA of the CDR3: TGTGCCAGCACCTCTAGCTTCGCCGAGCAGTACTTC. Translation gives CASTSSFAEQYF.

J is TRBJ2-3 and V is TRBV10-3; D ambiguous. Per germline, CDR1 ENHRY and CDR2 SYGVKD. V gave up 6 bases and J gave up 0 bases, with 13 bases separating them. CDR3 size: 15 residues. Here the CDR3 reads CAIRFGPSSTDTQYF. DNA of the CDR3: TGTGCCATCAGATTCGGGCCCTCTAGCACAGATACGCAGTATTTT.

This clonotype was seen ten or more times. The V and J genes are TRBV12-3 or TRBV12-4 and TRBJ2-7, with 8 nucleotides matching TRBD2. J lost 6 bases, V lost 4 bases, and 5 bases had no gene match. The CDR3 is 13 amino acids. The CDR3 nucleotides read TGTGCCAGCAGTTCCGGACTAGCTGGCGAGCAGTACTTC. It is translated as CASSSGLAGEQYF.

The V call is TRBV10-3, the J call TRBJ2-7; D uncertain. CDR1 is ENHRY and CDR2 is SYGVKD in the germline V gene. This CDR3 region has 13 residues. Deletions cut 2 bases from V and 1 base from J, with 6 bases between. The CDR3 region has the DNA TGTGCCATCAGTGAGCCTAGTTCCTACGAGCAGTACTTC. Its translation: CAISEPSSYEQYF.

This clonotype has only a few counts. V is TRBV2 and J is TRBJ2-7, with a possible D match to TRBD1 (5 bases). The V end lost 6 bases, the J end lost 0 bases, and 12 bases lay between the germline ends. Per the germline V gene, CDR1 is SNHLY and CDR2 is FYNNEI. The CDR3 loop spans 14 amino acids. For the CDR3, the DNA is TGTGCCAGCAGCTACCGGACAACCTCCTACGAGCAGTACTTC. It yields the protein CASSYRTTSYEQYF.

This clonotype was seen a single time. J is TRBJ2-1 and V is TRBV2, with TRBD1 matching 7 bases. Germline CDR1 SNHLY, CDR2 FYNNEI. V shed 5 bases, J shed 7 bases, and the junction held 11 bases outside the gene matches. This CDR3 has 15 residues. The CDR3 sequence: CASSYTGAELNEQFF. The CDR3 region has the DNA TGTGCCAGCAGTTATACAGGGGCGGAATTGAATGAGCAGTTCTTC.

CDR3 bases: TGCGCCAGCAGCTTGGGGGGGACAGGATACTACAATGAGCAGTACTTC. This codes for CASSLGGTGYYNEQYF. The chain joins TRBV5-1 to TRBJ2-5; 8 bases agree with TRBD1. The CDR3 contains 16 residues. Germline assignment: CDR1 SGHRS and CDR2 YFSETQ. V was pared by 0 bases and J by 11 bases, with 15 bases of the junction left unmatched.

This clonotype was observed a handful of times. A much more abundant neighbour one base away suggests this may be a read error. The V and J genes are TRBV7-3 and TRBJ2-1; no firm D call. Trimming removed 4 bases at V and 7 bases at J, with 14 bases between. CDR1 SGHTA and CDR2 FQGTGA come from the germline V gene. This CDR3 spans 14 amino acids. The DNA for the CDR3 is TGTGCCAGCAGCTCGGCCCTCAGTGGTAATGAGCAGTTCTTC. Its translation is CASSSALSGNEQFF. Full variable domain (outside the CDR3, taken from reference TRBV7-3 and TRBJ2-1): GAGVSQTPSNKVTEKGKYVELRCDPISGHTALYWYRQSLGQGPEFLIYFQGTGAADDSGLPNDRFFAVRPEGSVSTLKIQRTERGDSAVYLCASSSALSGNEQFFGPGTRLTVL.

The chain employs TRBV3-1 and TRBJ1-2, with no clear D. There are 14 residues in the CDR3. Looked up from germline, CDR1 is LGHDT and CDR2 is YNNKEL (reference sequence). Deletions cut 5 bases from V and 6 bases from J, with 16 bases between. The CDR3 coding sequence is TGTGCCAGCAGCAGAACGGGTCTTGGGCATGGCTACACCTTC. This gives the protein CASSRTGLGHGYTF. The entire variable domain, with the rest obtained from reference TRBV3-1 and TRBJ1-2, is as follows: DTAVSQTPKYLVTQMGNDKSIKCEQNLGHDTMYWYKQDSKKFLKIMFSYNNKELIINETVPNRFSPKSPDKAHLNLHINSLELGDSAVYFCASSRTGLGHGYTFGSGTRLTVV.

This clonotype has only one observation. The V gene is TRBV12-3 or TRBV12-4, the J gene TRBJ1-2; D remains unclear. V lost 7 bases, J lost 6 bases, and 18 bases lay in between. The CDR3 loop spans 14 amino acids. The chain's CDR3 is CASTARVALHGYTF. CDR3 coding DNA: TGTGCCAGCACCGCGAGGGTCGCTCTTCATGGCTACACCTTC.